The TCR beta chain described here comes from a study of CD8 T cells in Susac syndrome. Germline-derived CDR1 and CDR2 are SQVTM and ANQGSEA. V lost 1 base, J lost 5 bases, and 13 bases lay in between. The CDR3 has 14 residues. Random hexamers were used to reverse transcribe the RNA input (roughly 0.5 to 1 ug). TCR beta CDR3 was amplified by immunoSEQ covering 54 Vbeta and 13 Jbeta. A single record per CDR3 protein comes from TCRdb applying MiXCR to the immunoSEQ multiplex PCR reads. The table has about 150,000 distinct CDR3 sequences, about 95% seen once; the top ten hold under 0.15%. The authors sequenced TCR beta from blood CD8+ and CD4+ T cells. Relapsing-remitting disease, either stable or active, was present in the multiple sclerosis controls, who were treatment-naive patients. TEMRA cells underwent FACS enrichment and CD8+ and CD4+ T cells underwent negative isolation.

This receptor was obtained from a human donor with multiple sclerosis. The chain couples TRBV29-1 to TRBJ2-3; D call uncertain. Sequenced input: CD8+ T cells from PBMCs. CDR3 in DNA: TGCAGCGTTGAAGGTGGTCTACGCCTAGATACGCAGTATTTT. This codes for CSVEGGLRLDTQYF.